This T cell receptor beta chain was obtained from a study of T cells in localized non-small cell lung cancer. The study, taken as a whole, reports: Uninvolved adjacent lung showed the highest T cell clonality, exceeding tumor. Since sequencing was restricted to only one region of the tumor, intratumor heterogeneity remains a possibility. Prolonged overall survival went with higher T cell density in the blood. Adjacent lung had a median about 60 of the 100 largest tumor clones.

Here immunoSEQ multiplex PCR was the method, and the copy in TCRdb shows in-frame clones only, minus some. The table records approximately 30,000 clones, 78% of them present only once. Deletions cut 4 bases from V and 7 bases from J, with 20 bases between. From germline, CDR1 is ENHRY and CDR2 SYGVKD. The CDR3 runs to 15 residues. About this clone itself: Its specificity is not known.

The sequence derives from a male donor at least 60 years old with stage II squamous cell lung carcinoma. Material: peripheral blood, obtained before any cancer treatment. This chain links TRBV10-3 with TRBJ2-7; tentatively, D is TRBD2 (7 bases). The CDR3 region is CAISARGGEMGEQYF. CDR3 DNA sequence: TGTGCCATCAGTGCCCGAGGGGGGGAGATGGGTGAGCAGTACTTC.